Following are 25 T cell receptor beta chains from one sample sequenced in a study of CD8 T cells in Susac syndrome. The RNA input was 0.5 to 1 ug, and it was reverse transcribed with random hexamers. A single record per CDR3 protein comes from TCRdb applying MiXCR to the immunoSEQ multiplex PCR reads. The data contain 100,000 to 150,000 distinct CDR3 sequences, 94% of them seen just once; the ten biggest clones take up 0.098%. The specimen sequenced was CD4+ T cells from PBMCs. The receptors stem from a human donor in good health.

V gene TRBV28 combines with J gene TRBJ1-6; D call uncertain. Germline V gene sequence: CDR1 MDHEN, CDR2 SYDVKM. Trimming took 3 bases from V and 2 from J, leaving 5 bases between them. This CDR3 region has 14 residues. CDR3 loop: CASSLRPYNSPLHF. The CDR3 DNA reads TGTGCCAGCAGTTTGAGACCCTATAATTCACCCCTCCACTTT.

V is TRBV2 and J is TRBJ2-7; D gene unclear. V gave up 3 bases and J gave up 2 bases, with 5 bases separating them. Germline V gives CDR1 SNHLY, CDR2 FYNNEI. This CDR3 comprises 12 residues. Here the CDR3 DNA reads TGTGCCAGCAGTGACCTAGCCTACGAGCAGTACTTC. Its translation is CASSDLAYEQYF.

V gene TRBV20-1 combines with J gene TRBJ1-5; no definite D call. Germline CDR1 reads DFQATT; CDR2 reads SNEGSKA (reference sequence). The CDR3 sequence is 14 residues long. The germline V and J ends were trimmed by 1 base and 3 bases, with 10 bases remaining between them. The CDR3 is CSARAGSDNQPQHF. The CDR3 DNA is TGCAGTGCTAGAGCGGGGAGTGACAATCAGCCCCAGCATTTT.

The chain uses TRBV6-5 and TRBJ2-5, with D possibly being TRBD1 or TRBD2 (6 bases each). This CDR3 contains 14 residues. The ends were cut back, 6 bases at V and 5 bases at J, with 16 bases in the middle. CDR1 is MNHEY and CDR2 is SVGAGI in the germline V gene. CDR3 region: CASSAAGGLETQYF. In nucleotides, the CDR3 is TGTGCCAGCAGCGCTGCCGGGGGCCTGGAGACCCAGTACTTC.

The J gene is TRBJ1-1, the V gene TRBV3-1; D is ambiguous. The CDR3 is made up of 11 amino acids. The V end lost 1 base, the J end lost 6 bases, and 3 bases lay between the germline ends. CDR1 and CDR2 (germline): LGHDT, YNNKEL (reference sequence). CDR3 bases: TGTGCCAGCAGCCAAGGATCTGAAGCTTTCTTT. Translation: CASSQGSEAFF. The complete variable domain, with remaining parts taken from reference TRBV3-1 and TRBJ1-1, reads DTAVSQTPKYLVTQMGNDKSIKCEQNLGHDTMYWYKQDSKKFLKIMFSYNNKELIINETVPNRFSPKSPDKAHLNLHINSLELGDSAVYFCASSQGSEAFFGQGTRLTVV.

The chain has TRBV30 and TRBJ2-3; tentatively, D is TRBD1 or TRBD2 (5 bases each). CDR3 length equals 17 residues. Trimming shortened V by 1 base and J by 0 bases, and 17 bases separated the two germline ends. CDR1 is GTSNPN and CDR2 is SVGIG in the germline V gene (reference sequence). The CDR3 DNA follows: TGTGCCTGGAGTGGGGCCGGGACGTATGATAGCACAGATACGCAGTATTTT. It is translated as CAWSGAGTYDSTDTQYF.

CDR3 loop: CASSFEGYQPQHF. The CDR3 DNA reads TGTGCCAGCAGTTTTGAGGGCTATCAGCCCCAGCATTTT. The chain recombines TRBV6-2 or TRBV6-3 with TRBJ1-5; D not resolved. Trimming pared 4 bases from V and 5 bases from J, leaving 9 bases between. Germline V CDR1 and CDR2: MNHEY, SVGEGT. The CDR3 is 13 amino acids.

The rearrangement links TRBV15 to TRBJ2-3; the match to TRBD2 covers 13 bases. The CDR3 is made up of 14 amino acids. CDR1 LNHNV and CDR2 YYDKDF come from the germline V gene (reference sequence). Unmatched junction bases numbered 5, after V lost 8 bases and J lost 6 bases. The CDR3 sequence: CATGLAGVRDTQYF. CDR3 DNA sequence: TGTGCCACCGGACTAGCGGGAGTAAGGGATACGCAGTATTTT. Full variable domain (remainder filled in from reference TRBV15 and TRBJ2-3): DAMVIQNPRYQVTQFGKPVTLSCSQTLNHNVMYWYQQKSSQAPKLLFHYYDKDFNNEADTPDNFQSRRPNTSFCFLDIRSPGLGDTAMYLCATGLAGVRDTQYFGPGTRLTVL.

The V call is TRBV6-5, the J call TRBJ1-1, with no clear D. Germline CDR1 reads MNHEY; CDR2 reads SVGAGI. V was pared by 0 bases and J by 1 base, with 9 bases between. This CDR3 has 15 residues. The CDR3 is CASSYSGWRNTEAFF. In DNA, the CDR3 is TGTGCCAGCAGTTACTCAGGGTGGAGGAACACTGAAGCTTTCTTT.

This chain links TRBV6-5 with TRBJ2-1, with TRBD2 matching over 7 bases. Per the germline V gene, CDR1 is MNHEY and CDR2 is SVGAGI. This CDR3 is built from 13 residues. Trimming removed 1 base from V and 8 bases from J; junction bases left unmatched: 2. The CDR3 sequence: CASSYFTSDEQFF. The CDR3, as DNA: TGTGCCAGCAGTTACTTTACTAGCGATGAGCAGTTCTTC.

The chain links TRBV29-1 to TRBJ1-1; D is perhaps TRBD1 (5 bases). CDR1 SQVTM and CDR2 ANQGSEA come from the germline V gene. There are 14 residues in the CDR3. Trimming cost V 3 bases and J 0 bases, with 11 bases left between them. The DNA for the CDR3 is TGCAGCGTTGACGGGGGACGAATGAACACTGAAGCTTTCTTT. The encoded protein is CSVDGGRMNTEAFF. The full variable domain, in which reference TRBV29-1 and TRBJ1-1 provide the parts outside the CDR3, is SAVISQKPSRDICQRGTSLTIQCQVDSQVTMMFWYRQQPGQSLTLIATANQGSEATYESGFVIDKFPISRPNLTFSTLTVSNMSPEDSSIYLCSVDGGRMNTEAFFGQGTRLTVV.

The chain carries TRBV28 and TRBJ2-7; D may be TRBD1 or TRBD2 (5 bases each). Trimming removed 6 bases from V and 1 base from J, with 16 bases in between. CDR1 MDHEN and CDR2 SYDVKM come from the germline V gene. This CDR3 has 15 amino acids. CDR3 nucleotide sequence: TGTGCCAGCAGACCCGACAGAGGGTGGTCCTACGAGCAGTACTTC. Translating it yields CASRPDRGWSYEQYF.

The chain uses TRBV7-2 and TRBJ1-1, with D maybe TRBD1 (5 bases). The V gene lost 5 bases and the J gene lost 2 bases, with 12 bases spanning the gap. Germline V gene sequence: CDR1 SGHTA, CDR2 FQGNSA. The CDR3 loop spans 14 amino acids. CDR3 DNA: TGTGCCAGCAGCCCAGACAGAAAAAACACTGAAGCTTTCTTT. Translated, it gives CASSPDRKNTEAFF.

The chain carries TRBV7-9 and TRBJ2-3, with D possibly TRBD1 on 6 matching bases. CDR1 and CDR2 (germline): SEHNR, FQNEAQ (reference sequence). The ends were cut back, 2 bases at V and 1 base at J, with 10 bases in the middle. The CDR3 covers 15 residues. The chain's CDR3 is CASSLQGSRTDTQYF. As DNA, the CDR3 is TGTGCCAGCAGCTTACAGGGGTCCCGCACAGATACGCAGTATTTT.

The rearrangement links TRBV7-9 to TRBJ2-2, with D tentatively TRBD1 (5 bases). Germline V gene data show CDR1 as SEHNR and CDR2 as FQNEAQ (reference sequence). This CDR3 has 14 residues. Between the trimmed V and J ends, which lost 5 bases and 1 base, there was a span of 8 bases. As DNA, the CDR3 is TGTGCCAGCAGCACGCAGGGGAACACCGGGGAGCTGTTTTTT. Protein sequence: CASSTQGNTGELFF.

In this sample, this clonotype turned up a few times. The CDR3 DNA follows: TGTGCCAGTGCCGGAACAGGGGATCCCTACGAGCAGTACTTC. It codes for CASAGTGDPYEQYF. The genes are TRBV19 and TRBJ2-7; 7 bases line up with TRBD1. The germline V gene has CDR1 LNHDA and CDR2 SQIVND (reference sequence). Trimming took 8 bases from V and 2 from J; bases not matched to a gene: 9. This CDR3 region has 14 residues. Looking up the rest from reference TRBV19 and TRBJ2-7 gives the full variable domain: DGGITQSPKYLFRKEGQNVTLSCEQNLNHDAMYWYRQDPGQGLRLIYYSQIVNDFQKGDIAEGYSVSREKKESFPLTVTSAQKNPTAFYLCASAGTGDPYEQYFGPGTRLTVT.

The chain is built from TRBV2 and TRBJ2-5, with 8 bases lining up with TRBD2. The V segment lost 3 bases and the J segment 10 bases; nucleotides outside the gene matches: 13. Per germline, CDR1 SNHLY and CDR2 FYNNEI. The CDR3 has 15 residues. In DNA, the CDR3 is TGTGCCAGCAGTGACGGATCGACTAGCGCTAACGGCCAGTACTTC. Amino acids: CASSDGSTSANGQYF.

The rearrangement links TRBV2 to TRBJ1-2, with D tentatively TRBD1 (5 bases). The CDR3 contains 13 residues. Looked up from germline, CDR1 is SNHLY and CDR2 is FYNNEI. Trimming stripped 2 bases from V and 8 bases from J, with 12 bases between. This CDR3 is CASSERGAGGYTF. The CDR3 DNA follows: TGTGCCAGCAGTGAAAGGGGCGCGGGGGGCTACACCTTC. Variable domain in full (rest from reference TRBV2 and TRBJ1-2): EPEVTQTPSHQVTQMGQEVILRCVPISNHLYFYWYRQILGQKVEFLVSFYNNEISEKSEIFDDQFSVERPDGSNFTLKIRSTKLEDSAMYFCASSERGAGGYTFGSGTRLTVV.

This sequence joins TRBV19 and TRBJ2-2, with D unclear. Trimming cost V 7 bases and J 4 bases, with 13 bases left between them. The CDR3 length is 14 residues. CDR1 and CDR2 (germline): LNHDA, SQIVND (reference sequence). The DNA for the CDR3 is TGTGCCAGTACCCCCCTTAGCCCCACCGGGGAGCTGTTTTTT. It specifies CASTPLSPTGELFF. Drawing the rest from reference TRBV19 and TRBJ2-2, the complete variable domain is DGGITQSPKYLFRKEGQNVTLSCEQNLNHDAMYWYRQDPGQGLRLIYYSQIVNDFQKGDIAEGYSVSREKKESFPLTVTSAQKNPTAFYLCASTPLSPTGELFFGEGSRLTVL.

The chain combines TRBV3-1 with TRBJ2-1; maybe TRBD2 (5 bases). The germline V gene has CDR1 LGHDT and CDR2 YNNKEL (reference sequence). Trimming took 2 bases from V and 15 from J, leaving 17 bases between them. The CDR3 length is 13 residues. CDR3 in DNA: TGTGCCAGCAGCCAAAGTATTGGAACTAGATGGTTCTTC. Amino acids: CASSQSIGTRWFF.

The chain couples TRBV7-2 to TRBJ1-4; 8 bases agree with TRBD1. V was clipped by 5 bases and J by 3 bases; unmatched bases: 8. The CDR3 contains 16 residues. From germline, CDR1 is SGHTA and CDR2 FQGNSA. The CDR3 region is CASSGGTGGPNEKLFF. The CDR3 DNA follows: TGTGCCAGCAGCGGCGGGACAGGCGGCCCTAATGAAAAACTGTTTTTT.

The CDR3 coding sequence is TGTGCCAGCAGCTTGGCGGACTCTGGAAACACCATATATTTT. Protein: CASSLADSGNTIYF. The chain is built from TRBV12-3 or TRBV12-4 and TRBJ1-3; no clear D gene. The V end lost 6 bases, the J end lost 0 bases, and 9 bases lay between the germline ends. The CDR3 loop spans 14 amino acids.

The V and J genes are TRBV5-6 and TRBJ2-4; possibly TRBD1 for D (6 bases). Between the trimmed V and J ends, which lost 3 bases and 6 bases, there was a span of 13 bases. CDR1 and CDR2 from the germline V gene are SGHDT and YYEEEE. CDR3 size: 14 residues. The CDR3 DNA reads as TGTGCCAGCAGCTACGCCTCCAGGGGAAACATTCAGTACTTC. This translates into CASSYASRGNIQYF.

The genes are TRBV2 and TRBJ2-1; a weak D match, TRBD2 (5 bases). CDR3 length: 15 amino acids. Germline CDR1 and CDR2: SNHLY and FYNNEI. The V and J ends lost 4 bases and 9 bases respectively, with 19 bases between them. CDR3 DNA sequence: TGTGCCAGCAGTGGGGTAGGCGGGCCGGCGGGTGAGCAGTTCTTC. Translating it yields CASSGVGGPAGEQFF.

The rearrangement links TRBV7-2 to TRBJ2-2; the D gene could be TRBD1 or TRBD2 (5 bases each). Per germline, CDR1 SGHTA and CDR2 FQGNSA. The V and J ends lost 5 bases and 8 bases respectively, with 15 bases between them. This CDR3 is 14 amino acids long. The CDR3 DNA is TGTGCCAGCAGCAGAGGGACGATTCGGGGGGAGCTGTTTTTT. Encoded protein: CASSRGTIRGELFF. Full variable domain (rest looked up from reference TRBV7-2 and TRBJ2-2): GAGVSQSPSNKVTEKGKDVELRCDPISGHTALYWYRQSLGQGLEFLIYFQGNSAPDKSGLPSDRFSAERTGGSVSTLTIQRTQQEDSAVYLCASSRGTIRGELFFGEGSRLTVL.